These 26 T cell receptor beta chains were sequenced from one sample in a study of immune heterogeneity within non-small cell lung tumors (dated by TCRdb to 2016 to 2018). The data were produced on a HiSeq X Ten. A multiplex PCR system amplified the TCR beta CDR3 region, with a first 10-cycle round using 32 V-gene forward and 13 J-gene reverse primers. TCRdb reran the public reads through fastp at Q25 and MiXCR, keeping productive beta chains. Rows merge per CDR3 protein into single entries with the most common DNA and genes. This sample gives some 31,000 distinct CDR3 sequences in total; around 30% of them show up just once. The ten largest clones add up to approximately 4% of the sample. For the TCR template, genomic DNA was extracted from bulk tumor tissue, and roughly 580 ng of gDNA was amplified for each sample. During surgery, multiple biopsies were taken from each primary tumor and placed as far apart as possible within the tumor mass. The study cohort was described as untreated, and patients were newly diagnosed NSCLC cases undergoing curative surgery.

Material: lung tumor tissue. These receptors were collected from a middle-aged man with non-small cell lung cancer.

This clonotype was observed a few times. The chain has TRBV5-1 and TRBJ2-1; the match to TRBD2 covers 8 bases. After removal of 0 bases from V and 3 bases from J, the junction contained 8 bases not matched to a gene. Germline CDR1 and CDR2: SGHRS and YFSETQ. CDR3 length equals 17 residues. The CDR3 bases are TGCGCCAGCAGCTTGGAGGGCGGGAGGAGTTTCTACAATGAGCAGTTCTTC. It is translated as CASSLEGGRSFYNEQFF.

This clonotype has only a few counts. CDR3 nucleotide sequence: TGTGCCAGCAGCTTAGTATACAGGGCCGAAGCTTTCTTT. Translated: CASSLVYRAEAFF. V usage is TRBV7-9 and J usage is TRBJ1-1; possibly TRBD1 for D (6 bases). Between the trimmed V and J ends, which lost 1 base and 8 bases, there was a span of 11 bases. Germline CDR1 and CDR2: SEHNR and FQNEAQ (reference sequence). The CDR3 totals 13 residues.

The table lists this clonotype with a few counts. This rearrangement joins TRBV5-1 to TRBJ2-7, with TRBD1 matching 9 bases. Germline-derived CDR1 and CDR2 are SGHRS and YFSETQ. The CDR3 runs to 14 residues. The V and J ends lost 8 bases and 6 bases, in that order; junction bases with no gene match: 12. The CDR3 sequence is CASTGTGRKCEQYF. In DNA, the CDR3 is TGCGCCAGTACCGGGACAGGGAGAAAATGCGAGCAGTACTTC.

The chain uses TRBV12-3 or TRBV12-4 and TRBJ2-1; TRBD1 aligns across 11 bases. V was pared by 5 bases and J by 4 bases, with 13 bases of the junction left unmatched. The CDR3 is 18 residues long. CDR3 region: CASSPHQVGQGAYNEQFF. As DNA, the CDR3 is TGTGCCAGCAGTCCCCATCAAGTCGGACAGGGGGCTTACAATGAGCAGTTCTTC.

This clonotype was seen a few times. A much larger clone sits a single nucleotide away, making a read error possible. The chain is built from TRBV27 and TRBJ1-1; no clear D gene. The CDR3 totals 14 residues. Looked up from germline, CDR1 is MNHEY and CDR2 is SMNVEV (reference sequence). V was shortened by 5 bases and J by 10 bases, with 20 bases between the two germline ends. The DNA of the CDR3 is TGTGCCAGCAGTCTCAACGTGGTTGGGGTTATAGCTTTCTTT. Translated, it gives CASSLNVVGVIAFF.

The rearrangement links TRBV10-2 to TRBJ2-5; TRBD2 aligns across 9 bases. V shed 2 bases, J shed 4 bases, and the junction held 5 bases outside the gene matches. The CDR3 has 15 amino acids. Germline values: CDR1 WSHSY, CDR2 SAAADI. In DNA, the CDR3 is TGCGCCAGCAGTGAGCCCCCGACTAGCGGAGAGACCCAGTACTTC. The encoded protein is CASSEPPTSGETQYF.

About this clonotype: A much larger clone differs by one base, so this may be a read error. V usage is TRBV28 and J usage is TRBJ1-5; D not certain. The germline V and J ends were trimmed by 2 bases and 1 base, with 9 bases remaining between them. The CDR3 consists of 15 residues. Germline CDR1 is MDHEN and CDR2 is SYDVKM. The CDR3 reads CASSLRGTSNQPQHF. The CDR3 nucleotides read TGTGCCAGCAGTTTACGGGGAACAAGCAATCAGCCCCAGCATTTT. Supplemented by reference TRBV28 and TRBJ1-5, the full variable domain reads DVKVTQSSRYLVKRTGEKVFLECVQDMDHENMFWYRQDPGLGLRLIYFSYDVKMKEKGDIPEGYSVSREKKERFSLILESASTNQTSMYLCASSLRGTSNQPQHFGDGTRLSIL.

This clonotype turned up a few times. The chain employs TRBV20-1 and TRBJ2-1; no clear D. CDR1 is DFQATT, CDR2 SNEGSKA, per germline (reference sequence). This CDR3 is built from 13 residues. Trimming cost V 1 base and J 3 bases, with 7 bases left between them. The CDR3 DNA is TGCAGTGCTAGAGGACGGGTCTACAATGAGCAGTTCTTC. Translation gives CSARGRVYNEQFF.

Comments on this clonotype: A clone one base away is much larger, so this may be a read error. The chain joins TRBV2 to TRBJ2-1, with TRBD2 identical over 11 bases. Germline CDR1 is SNHLY and CDR2 is FYNNEI. The CDR3 is 15 residues long. This chain's CDR3 is CASRSSTSGVNEQLF. CDR3 DNA: TGTGCCAGCAGATCGTCGACTAGCGGGGTGAATGAGCAGCTCTTC.

This clonotype was detected a few times. This chain uses TRBV12-3 or TRBV12-4 with TRBJ1-6; TRBD1 aligns across 7 bases. The CDR3 runs to 14 residues. V was clipped by 5 bases and J by 6 bases; unmatched bases: 4. The CDR3 here is CASSHRGSNSPLHF. CDR3 coding DNA: TGTGCCAGCAGTCACAGGGGATCTAATTCACCCCTCCACTTT.

This chain links TRBV20-1 with TRBJ2-1; 12 bases match TRBD2. Looked up from germline, CDR1 is DFQATT and CDR2 is SNEGSKA (reference sequence). Trimming cost V 5 bases and J 7 bases; bases outside gene matches: 9. The CDR3 runs to 15 residues. CDR3 sequence reads: CSAETGTSGSNEQFF. The CDR3 DNA follows: TGCAGTGCTGAAACCGGGACTAGCGGGTCTAATGAGCAGTTCTTC.

This clonotype has a single count. Its ends do not fully match the called genes, so a read error is possible. In DNA, the CDR3 is TGTGCCAGCAAAGCAGGAGGACTAGCGGGAGTAGCAGATACGCAGAATTTT. This codes for CASKAGGLAGVADTQNF. This chain links TRBV6-1 with TRBJ2-3; 13 bases fit TRBD2. CDR1 and CDR2 (germline): MNHNS, SASEGT. This CDR3 has 17 amino acids.

This clonotype qualifies as medium-sized. The chain recombines TRBV3-1 with TRBJ2-7, with 9 bases aligning to TRBD1. The length of the CDR3 is 14 residues. V lost 2 bases to trimming and J lost 5 bases; unmatched junction nucleotides: 4. The germline gives CDR1 LGHDT, CDR2 YNNKEL (reference sequence). For the CDR3, the DNA is TGTGCCAGCAGCCAACCCGGGACAGGGCACGAGCAGTACTTC. It yields the protein CASSQPGTGHEQYF.

The rearrangement uses TRBV6-1 and TRBJ2-2, with D perhaps matching TRBD1 or TRBD2 (6 bases each). The CDR3 spans 17 residues. Trimming removed 5 bases at V and 5 bases at J, with 21 bases between. CDR1 is MNHNS and CDR2 is SASEGT in the germline V gene. The DNA for the CDR3 is TGTGCCAGCAGTTTACCCCTCGGGGGCGCAAAGACCGGGGAGCTGTTTTTT. Its protein is CASSLPLGGAKTGELFF.

This clonotype was counted only a few times. The chain couples TRBV12-3 or TRBV12-4 to TRBJ2-3; 7 nucleotides line up with TRBD2. The CDR3 is 13 residues long. With V trimmed by 3 bases and J by 10 bases, 7 bases remained unmatched. CDR3 sequence reads: CASSLGQREAQYF. The CDR3, as DNA: TGTGCCAGCAGTTTGGGCCAGCGGGAAGCGCAGTATTTT.

About this clonotype itself: The junction does not match germline at one end; this may be a read error. This CDR3 reads CASSLVWGTSYEHYF. The CDR3 bases are TGCGCCAGCAGCTTGGTTTGGGGGACCTCCTACGAGCACTACTTC. The chain employs TRBV5-1 and TRBJ2-7, with D tentatively TRBD1 or TRBD2 (5 bases each). CDR1 and CDR2 from the germline V gene are SGHRS and YFSETQ. This CDR3 contains 15 residues. Variable domain in full (rest from reference TRBV5-1 and TRBJ2-7): KAGVTQTPRYLIKTRGQQVTLSCSPISGHRSVSWYQQTPGQGLQFLFEYFSETQRNKGNFPGRFSGRQFSNSRSEMNVSTLELGDSALYLCASSLVWGTSYEHYFGPGTRLTVT.

V gene TRBV20-1 combines with J gene TRBJ1-1; 8 bases fit TRBD1. Trimming removed 1 base from V and 5 bases from J; junction bases left unmatched: 6. CDR1 and CDR2 from the germline V gene are DFQATT and SNEGSKA (reference sequence). The CDR3 contains 14 residues. The chain's CDR3 is CSARADRGRTEAFF. The DNA for the CDR3 is TGCAGTGCTAGAGCTGACAGGGGACGAACTGAAGCTTTCTTT.

A remark on this clonotype: Since a much larger clone is just one base distant, this may be a read error. The V and J genes are TRBV6-2 or TRBV6-3 and TRBJ1-1; 7 positions match TRBD1. Germline V gene sequence: CDR1 MNHEY, CDR2 SVGEGT. CDR3 length: 13 residues. Here the CDR3 DNA reads TGTGGCAGCAGTCCTGACAGGGATGCTGAAGCTTTCTTT. Translated, it gives CGSSPDRDAEAFF.

This clonotype was counted at least ten times. The chain couples TRBV5-1 to TRBJ2-3; TRBD2 agrees at 12 bases. This CDR3 contains 16 residues. The junction had 1 base not matched to a gene; V was cut back by 2 bases and J by 0 bases. Germline V lookup: CDR1 SGHRS, CDR2 YFSETQ. The CDR3 sequence is CASSFGTSGSTDTQYF. The DNA for the CDR3 is TGCGCCAGCAGCTTTGGGACTAGCGGGAGCACAGATACGCAGTATTTT.

The V gene is TRBV5-5, the J gene TRBJ1-2; 7 nucleotides align to TRBD1. The CDR3 spans 14 residues. CDR1 and CDR2 from the germline V gene are SGHKS and YYEKEE (reference sequence). Trimming removed 10 bases from V and 0 bases from J; junction bases left unmatched: 9. The CDR3 region is CASGGQGANYGYTF. The CDR3 coding sequence is TGTGCCTCCGGGGGGCAGGGGGCTAACTATGGCTACACCTTC.

In this sample, this clonotype turned up many times. This sequence joins TRBV12-3 or TRBV12-4 and TRBJ1-5; D is uncertain. The CDR3 runs 14 residues. Between the trimmed V and J ends, which lost 3 bases and 0 bases, there was a span of 6 bases. For the CDR3, the DNA is TGTGCCAGCAGTTTCAGAGATAGCAATCAGCCCCAGCATTTT. Residues: CASSFRDSNQPQHF.

V usage is TRBV30 and J usage is TRBJ2-2; D gene uncertain. Germline CDR1 GTSNPN, CDR2 SVGIG (reference sequence). The CDR3 extends over 15 amino acids. Trimming took 4 bases from V and 3 from J, leaving 15 bases between them. CDR3 sequence: CAWTQRSDYTGELFF. The CDR3 bases are TGTGCCTGGACTCAAAGGAGTGACTACACCGGGGAGCTGTTTTTT.

This clonotype was observed at least ten times. The chain employs TRBV20-1 and TRBJ2-7; possibly TRBD1 or TRBD2 for D (6 bases each). Deletions cut 5 bases from V and 0 bases from J, with 17 bases between. Germline V gene sequence: CDR1 DFQATT, CDR2 SNEGSKA (reference sequence). CDR3 length: 15 amino acids. The CDR3 loop reads CSASLARGPSYEQYF. The CDR3 coding sequence is TGCAGTGCTTCCCTTGCTCGGGGGCCCTCCTACGAGCAGTACTTC.

In regard to this clonotype: A clone one base away is much larger, so this may be a read error. The chain is built from TRBV20-1 and TRBJ1-5; D is possibly TRBD1 (5 bases). Trimming stripped 3 bases from V and 6 bases from J, with 15 bases between. Germline CDR1 DFQATT, CDR2 SNEGSKA (reference sequence). The CDR3 covers 14 residues. In nucleotides, the CDR3 is TGCAGTGCTAGCGAGGGAAAGGGGATTCAGCCCCAGCATTTT. Protein sequence: CSASEGKGIQPQHF.

The table lists this clonotype with many counts. The chain has TRBV30 and TRBJ1-2; weak D call: TRBD1 (5 bases). From germline, CDR1 is GTSNPN and CDR2 SVGIG (reference sequence). The V and J ends lost 0 bases and 5 bases respectively, with 13 bases between them. CDR3 length: 14 amino acids. The CDR3 DNA reads as TGTGCCTGGAGTGTCCAGGGACCCCCTTATGGCTACACCTTC. Translated, it gives CAWSVQGPPYGYTF. The variable domain in full, with the rest retrieved from reference TRBV30 and TRBJ1-2, is SQTIHQWPATLVQPVGSPLSLECTVEGTSNPNLYWYRQAAGRGLQLLFYSVGIGQISSEVPQNLSASRPQDRQFILSSKKLLLSDSGFYLCAWSVQGPPYGYTFGSGTRLTVV.

As concerns this clonotype: A much larger clone differs by one base, so this may be a read error. The V and J genes are TRBV28 and TRBJ2-7, with unresolved D. Germline CDR1 MDHEN, CDR2 SYDVKM. V lost 9 bases and J 3 bases, leaving 12 bases between the germline ends. CDR3 length equals 12 residues. The CDR3 loop reads CARTTSLYEQYF. In DNA, the CDR3 is TGTGCCAGAACCACCTCCCTCTACGAGCAGTACTTC.